Presented here are 12 T cell receptor beta chains from one specimen sequenced in a study of blood T cell repertoires in COVID-19. Produced via immunoSEQ multiplex PCR; TCRdb's table is partial and in-frame only. Of 200,000 to 300,000 clones in the sample, about 85% are singletons; the top ten hold 1.9%. The sequenced sample consisted of peripheral blood. The origin of the receptors is a man in his thirties or forties who had recovered from COVID-19.

The chain uses TRBV5-4 and TRBJ2-3; D not certain. The length of the CDR3 is 11 residues. Germline V gives CDR1 SGHNT, CDR2 YYREEE (reference sequence). Deletions cut 2 bases from V and 5 bases from J, with 3 bases between. CDR3 residues: CASSFRDTQYF. The CDR3 coding sequence is TGTGCCAGCAGCTTCCGAGATACGCAGTATTTT.

J is TRBJ2-5 and V is TRBV7-8; 11 bases align to TRBD2. Germline trimming cut 4 bases from V and 5 bases from J; bases unmatched to any gene: 3. The CDR3 loop spans 14 amino acids. Germline CDR1 is SGHVS and CDR2 is FQNEAQ. Written as DNA, the CDR3 is TGTGCCAGCAGCTCTAGCGGGGGGAGCGAGACCCAGTACTTC. Residues: CASSSSGGSETQYF.

This clone was picked up one time. The V and J genes are TRBV12-3 or TRBV12-4 and TRBJ1-2; no clear D. With 5 bases removed from V and 5 bases from J, the gap between germline ends came to 9 bases. The CDR3 spans 12 residues. The chain's CDR3 is CASSALQYGYTF. In DNA form, the CDR3 reads TGTGCCAGCAGTGCACTCCAATATGGCTACACCTTC.

The gene calls are TRBV5-1 and TRBJ2-5, with TRBD1 matching 10 bases. V dropped 0 bases and J dropped 5; count of bases not matched to a gene: 4. Germline CDR1 SGHRS, CDR2 YFSETQ. The CDR3 runs 15 residues. CDR3 amino acids: CASSLAPGQGETQYF. The DNA for the CDR3 is TGCGCCAGCAGCTTGGCCCCGGGACAGGGGGAGACCCAGTACTTC.

This chain connects TRBV19 to TRBJ1-1; 9 nucleotides align to TRBD1. V was clipped by 5 bases and J by 1 base; unmatched bases: 5. The CDR3 has 15 residues. CDR1 LNHDA and CDR2 SQIVND come from the germline V gene (reference sequence). The CDR3 spells CASSPRTGANTEAFF. As DNA, the CDR3 is TGTGCCAGTAGTCCCCGGACAGGGGCGAACACTGAAGCTTTCTTT.

This sequence joins TRBV10-3 and TRBJ2-7; TRBD2 agrees at 7 bases. V lost 6 bases and J lost 6; bases outside the gene matches: 14. The CDR3 is 15 amino acids. CDR1 and CDR2 (germline): ENHRY, SYGVKD. CDR3 region: CAISDPGSGVVEQYV. In DNA form, the CDR3 reads TGTGCCATCAGCGATCCCGGCAGCGGGGTGGTCGAGCAGTACGTC.

This clone occurred a few times. The chain carries TRBV18 and TRBJ1-2, with D perhaps TRBD1 (6 bases). The germline CDR1 and CDR2 sequences are KGHSH and LQKENI. This CDR3 contains 13 residues. V lost 3 bases to trimming and J lost 2 bases, with 7 bases between them. The chain's CDR3 is CASSPQGNYGYTF. Written as DNA, the CDR3 is TGTGCCAGCTCACCCCAGGGGAACTATGGCTACACCTTC.

This sequence joins TRBV19 and TRBJ1-4, with a tentative D call TRBD1 (5 bases). Germline V CDR1 and CDR2: LNHDA, SQIVND (reference sequence). CDR3 length equals 11 residues. The V end was cut by 8 bases, the J end by 15 bases, with 16 bases between. DNA of the CDR3: TGTGCCAGTCAGGGTTCTAGAGAGGTGTTTTTT. Translating gives CASQGSREVFF.

This rearrangement joins TRBV11-1 to TRBJ2-3; D unresolved. The CDR3 is 13 amino acids. Germline V gives CDR1 SGHAT, CDR2 FQDESV (reference sequence). The ends were cut back, 7 bases at V and 2 bases at J, with 10 bases in the middle. The CDR3 loop reads CASMARSTDTQYF. Written as DNA, the CDR3 is TGTGCCAGCATGGCTAGGTCCACAGATACGCAGTATTTT.

The rearrangement uses TRBV6-5 and TRBJ2-3; 10 nucleotides line up with TRBD1. Germline trimming cut 4 bases from V and 5 bases from J; bases unmatched to any gene: 3. The CDR3 sequence is 14 residues long. Germline V gene sequence: CDR1 MNHEY, CDR2 SVGAGI. The CDR3 is CASSFGQGGDTQYF. In DNA form, the CDR3 reads TGTGCCAGCAGTTTTGGACAGGGGGGAGATACGCAGTATTTT.

The chain employs TRBV11-2 and TRBJ1-1; a possible D gene is TRBD1 (5 bases). The germline V gene encodes CDR1 SGHAT and CDR2 FQNNGV. The CDR3 length is 15 residues. The ends were cut back, 5 bases at V and 5 bases at J, with 18 bases in the middle. The chain's CDR3 is CASSLTGGPWTEAFF. For the CDR3, the DNA is TGTGCCAGCAGCCTTACCGGGGGACCTTGGACTGAAGCTTTCTTT.

The chain recombines TRBV6-1 with TRBJ1-4; TRBD1 matches at 9 bases. Germline V gene lookup returns CDR1 MNHNS and CDR2 SASEGT. The ends lost 3 bases at V and 5 bases at J; junction bases unmatched: 7. The CDR3 runs 16 residues. The CDR3 region is CASSDTGGSGNEKLFF. The CDR3 DNA reads TGTGCCAGCAGTGATACAGGGGGCAGCGGAAATGAAAAACTGTTTTTT.